This T cell receptor beta chain was sequenced during a study of beta chain features in type 1 diabetes. Whole-study results and caveats: Type 1 diabetes patients had TCRB CDR3s that were shorter (moderately but significantly so) in all four CD4+ subsets. For TCRB rearrangement, an influence of HLA type remained unresolved here.

CDR1 is LGHNA, CDR2 YSLEER, per germline. This CDR3 spans 15 amino acids. V lost 5 bases, J lost 5 bases, and 5 bases stayed unmatched. Expressed TCRB transcripts got sequenced, as all isolated RNA was reverse transcribed. Each sample of naive, central memory or regulatory T cells had, on average, roughly 3.4 million reads. The data were produced by immunoSEQ multiplex PCR, yet TCRdb's version contains in-frame clones alone and is incomplete. There are hundreds of thousands of clones in the sample; around an eighth occur only once, and 0.04% lies in the top ten. Isolation of CD4+ naive, central memory, regulatory and stem cell-like memory cells was achieved by sorting via CD45RO/CCR7/CD25/CD127/CD95/CD27. This clone came up a few times. The antigen is undetermined.

This receptor was taken from a man between 18 and 29 years old with type 1 diabetes. The material sequenced was naive CD4+ T cells from blood. The rearrangement joins TRBV4-3 to TRBJ2-1; 11 nucleotides line up with TRBD1. The CDR3 sequence: CASSSPGQGDNEQFF. The CDR3 bases are TGCGCCAGCAGCTCCCCGGGACAGGGGGACAATGAGCAGTTCTTC.